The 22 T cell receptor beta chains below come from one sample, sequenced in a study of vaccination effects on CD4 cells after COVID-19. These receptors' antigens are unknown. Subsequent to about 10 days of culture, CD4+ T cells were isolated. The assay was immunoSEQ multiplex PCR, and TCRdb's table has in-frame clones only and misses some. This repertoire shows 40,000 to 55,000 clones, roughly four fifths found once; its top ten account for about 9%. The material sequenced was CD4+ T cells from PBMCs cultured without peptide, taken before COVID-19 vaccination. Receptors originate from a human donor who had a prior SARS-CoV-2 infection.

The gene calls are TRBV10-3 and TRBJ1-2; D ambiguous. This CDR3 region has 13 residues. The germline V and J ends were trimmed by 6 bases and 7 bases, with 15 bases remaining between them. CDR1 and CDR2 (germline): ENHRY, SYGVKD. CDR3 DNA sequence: TGTGCCATCAGCCCCGACCGGACGGCTGGCTACACCTTC. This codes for CAISPDRTAGYTF.

The CDR3 DNA reads as TGTGCCAGCAGCACCGGGACAGCGAACGGTAGGGGCACAGATACGCAGTATTTT. Its protein is CASSTGTANGRGTDTQYF. The J gene is TRBJ2-3, the V gene TRBV3-1 (or the pseudogene TRBV3-2); the match to TRBD1 covers 7 bases. Trimming cost V 5 bases and J 1 base; bases outside gene matches: 15. This CDR3 is built from 18 residues. Germline assignment: CDR1 LGHDT and CDR2 YNNKEL (reference sequence).

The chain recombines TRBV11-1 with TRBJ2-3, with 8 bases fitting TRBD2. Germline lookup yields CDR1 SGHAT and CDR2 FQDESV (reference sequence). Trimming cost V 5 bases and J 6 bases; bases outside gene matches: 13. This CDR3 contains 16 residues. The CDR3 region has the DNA TGTGCCAGCAGCCCCGGCCCCGGACTAGCAGGGGATACGCAGTATTTT. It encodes CASSPGPGLAGDTQYF.

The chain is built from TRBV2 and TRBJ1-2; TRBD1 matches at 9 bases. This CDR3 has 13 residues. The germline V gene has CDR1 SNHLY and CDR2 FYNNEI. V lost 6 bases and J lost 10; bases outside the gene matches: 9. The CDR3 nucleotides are TGTGCCAGCAGAGGAAAGGACAGGGGCCTCTACACCTTC. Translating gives CASRGKDRGLYTF. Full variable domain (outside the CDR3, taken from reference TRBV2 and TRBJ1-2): EPEVTQTPSHQVTQMGQEVILRCVPISNHLYFYWYRQILGQKVEFLVSFYNNEISEKSEIFDDQFSVERPDGSNFTLKIRSTKLEDSAMYFCASRGKDRGLYTFGSGTRLTVV.

Here the CDR3 reads CASSTPSGDKYNEQFF. The CDR3 nucleotides are TGTGCCAGCAGTACTCCTAGCGGGGACAAGTACAATGAGCAGTTCTTC. The chain carries TRBV27 and TRBJ2-1, with TRBD2 identical over 9 bases. J gave up 4 bases and V 5 bases, and 9 bases lay outside the gene matches. The CDR3 length is 16 residues. CDR1 and CDR2 (germline): MNHEY, SMNVEV (reference sequence).

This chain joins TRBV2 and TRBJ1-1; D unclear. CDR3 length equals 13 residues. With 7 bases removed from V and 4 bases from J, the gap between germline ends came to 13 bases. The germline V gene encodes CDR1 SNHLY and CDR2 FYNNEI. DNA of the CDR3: TGTGCCAGCACCATCACCGGGGTCACTGAAGCTTTCTTT. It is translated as CASTITGVTEAFF.

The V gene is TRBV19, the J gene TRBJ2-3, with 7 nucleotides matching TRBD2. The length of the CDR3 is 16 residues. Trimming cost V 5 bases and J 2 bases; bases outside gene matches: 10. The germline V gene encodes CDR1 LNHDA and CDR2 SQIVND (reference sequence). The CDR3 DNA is TGTGCCAGTAGTTCTCGGACTAGTCGAGTCACAGATACGCAGTATTTT. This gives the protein CASSSRTSRVTDTQYF.

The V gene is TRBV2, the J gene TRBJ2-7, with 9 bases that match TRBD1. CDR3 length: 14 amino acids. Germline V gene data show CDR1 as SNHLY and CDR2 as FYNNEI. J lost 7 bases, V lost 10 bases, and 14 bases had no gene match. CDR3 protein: CATHPGQGRGEQYF. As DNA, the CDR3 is TGTGCCACCCATCCGGGACAGGGAAGGGGGGAGCAGTACTTC.

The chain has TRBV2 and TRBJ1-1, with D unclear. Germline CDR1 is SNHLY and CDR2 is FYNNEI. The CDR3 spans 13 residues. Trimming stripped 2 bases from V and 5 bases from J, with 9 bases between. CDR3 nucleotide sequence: TGTGCCAGCAGTGAAACTTTGTGGACTGAAGCTTTCTTT. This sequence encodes CASSETLWTEAFF.

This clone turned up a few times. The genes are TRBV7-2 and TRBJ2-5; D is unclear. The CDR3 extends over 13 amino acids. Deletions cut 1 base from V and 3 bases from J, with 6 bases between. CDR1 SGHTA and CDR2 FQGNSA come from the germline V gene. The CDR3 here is CASSLEQEETQYF. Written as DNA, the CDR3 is TGTGCCAGCAGCTTAGAGCAGGAAGAGACCCAGTACTTC.

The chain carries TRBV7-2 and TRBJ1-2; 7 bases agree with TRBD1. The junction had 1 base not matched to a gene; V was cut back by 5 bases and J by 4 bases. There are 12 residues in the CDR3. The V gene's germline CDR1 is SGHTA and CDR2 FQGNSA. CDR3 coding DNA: TGTGCCAGCAGCCGGGACAGCTATGGCTACACCTTC. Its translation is CASSRDSYGYTF.

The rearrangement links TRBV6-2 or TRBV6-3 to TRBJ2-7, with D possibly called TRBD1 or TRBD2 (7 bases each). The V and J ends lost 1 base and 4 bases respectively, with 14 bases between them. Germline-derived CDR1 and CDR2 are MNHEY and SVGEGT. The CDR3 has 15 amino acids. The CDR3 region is CASSYLGGGGYEQYF. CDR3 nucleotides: TGTGCCAGCAGTTACTTGGGAGGGGGCGGATACGAGCAGTACTTC.

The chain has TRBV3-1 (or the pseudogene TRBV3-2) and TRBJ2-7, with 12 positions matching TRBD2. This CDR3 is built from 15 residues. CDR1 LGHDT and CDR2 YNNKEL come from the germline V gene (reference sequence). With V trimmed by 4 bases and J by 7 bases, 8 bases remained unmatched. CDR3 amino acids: CASSRRPGLAGEQYF. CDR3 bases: TGTGCCAGCAGCCGCCGACCTGGACTAGCGGGGGAGCAGTACTTC.

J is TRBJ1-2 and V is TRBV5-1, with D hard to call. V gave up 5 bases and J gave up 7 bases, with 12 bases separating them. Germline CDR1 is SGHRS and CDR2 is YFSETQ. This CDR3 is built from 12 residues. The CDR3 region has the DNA TGCGCCAGCAGTACACCGGCGGGTGGCTACACCTTC. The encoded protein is CASSTPAGGYTF.

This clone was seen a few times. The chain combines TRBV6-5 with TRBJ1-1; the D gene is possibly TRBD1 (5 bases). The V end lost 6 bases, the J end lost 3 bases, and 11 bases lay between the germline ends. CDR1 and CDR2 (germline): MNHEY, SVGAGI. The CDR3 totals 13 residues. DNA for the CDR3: TGTGCCAGCAGAGAGGGGCTTTACACTGAAGCTTTCTTT. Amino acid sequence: CASREGLYTEAFF.

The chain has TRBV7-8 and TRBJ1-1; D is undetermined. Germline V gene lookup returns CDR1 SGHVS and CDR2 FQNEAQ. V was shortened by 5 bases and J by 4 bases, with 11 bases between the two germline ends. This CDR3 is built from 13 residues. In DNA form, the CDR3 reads TGTGCCAGCAGCCCCATTGAGGGCACTGAAGCTTTCTTT. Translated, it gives CASSPIEGTEAFF.

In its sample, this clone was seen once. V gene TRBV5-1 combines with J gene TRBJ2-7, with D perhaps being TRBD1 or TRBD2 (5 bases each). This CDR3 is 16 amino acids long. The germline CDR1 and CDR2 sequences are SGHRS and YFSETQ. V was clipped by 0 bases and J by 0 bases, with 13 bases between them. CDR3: CASSLAGAAFSYEQYF. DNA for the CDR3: TGCGCCAGCAGCTTGGCCGGGGCGGCGTTCTCCTACGAGCAGTACTTC.

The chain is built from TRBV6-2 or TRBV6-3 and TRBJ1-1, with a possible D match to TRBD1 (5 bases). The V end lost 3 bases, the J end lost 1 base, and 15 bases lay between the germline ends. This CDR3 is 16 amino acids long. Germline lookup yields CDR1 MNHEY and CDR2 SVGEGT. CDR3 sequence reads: CASSYYPGRENTEAFF. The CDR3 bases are TGTGCCAGCAGTTATTACCCAGGGCGGGAGAACACTGAAGCTTTCTTT.

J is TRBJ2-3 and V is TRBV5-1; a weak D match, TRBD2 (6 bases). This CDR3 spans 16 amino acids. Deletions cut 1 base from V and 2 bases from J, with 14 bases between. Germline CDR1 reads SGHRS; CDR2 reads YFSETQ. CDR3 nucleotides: TGCGCCAGCAGCTTGTCCCTGGCGGGGTTCACAGATACGCAGTATTTT. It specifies CASSLSLAGFTDTQYF.

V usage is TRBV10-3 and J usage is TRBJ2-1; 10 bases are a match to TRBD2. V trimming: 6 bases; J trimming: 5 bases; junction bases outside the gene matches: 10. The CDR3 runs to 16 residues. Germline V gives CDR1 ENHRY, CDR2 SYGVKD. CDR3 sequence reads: CAISDRGTSAHNEQFF. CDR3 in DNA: TGTGCCATCAGCGATAGAGGGACTAGCGCCCACAATGAGCAGTTCTTC.

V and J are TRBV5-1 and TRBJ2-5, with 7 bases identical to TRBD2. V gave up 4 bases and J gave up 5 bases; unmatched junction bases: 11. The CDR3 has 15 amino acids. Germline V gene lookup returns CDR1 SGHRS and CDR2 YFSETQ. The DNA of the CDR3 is TGCGCCAGCAGCAGGGGCGAGGCCGGGGGGGAGACCCAGTACTTC. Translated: CASSRGEAGGETQYF.

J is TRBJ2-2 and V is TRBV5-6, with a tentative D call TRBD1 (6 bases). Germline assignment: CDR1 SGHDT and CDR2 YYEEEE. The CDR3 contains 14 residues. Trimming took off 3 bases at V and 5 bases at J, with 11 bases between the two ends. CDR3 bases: TGTGCCAGCAGCTCATACAGGGTAACCGGGGAGCTGTTTTTT. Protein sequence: CASSSYRVTGELFF.